This TCR beta chain was profiled in a study of blood T cell repertoires in COVID-19. Study in general: The analysed material was cDNA or gDNA that came from T cells, B-cell-depleted T cells, or PBMCs.

The CDR3 sequence is 15 residues long. Germline trimming cut 3 bases from V and 4 bases from J; bases unmatched to any gene: 7. The V gene's germline CDR1 is SGHRS and CDR2 YFSETQ. Original data processing: Amplification with reference gene primers provided the estimates of nucleated cell counts. Some clones are missing from TCRdb's copy, which holds only in-frame ones; the method was immunoSEQ multiplex PCR. That table gives V, J and clone size, and the DNA gave D and trimming. The data hold roughly 350,000 clones, with roughly 86% observed a single time. Patients from Seattle were sampled longitudinally, starting during active infection.

Sequenced sample: peripheral blood. This chain links TRBV5-1 with TRBJ2-7; 10 bases match TRBD2. The receptor was derived from a woman between 25 and 40 years old with COVID-19, enrolled during active disease. CDR3 loop: CASSWASGSWYEQYF. CDR3 DNA: TGCGCCAGCAGCTGGGCTAGCGGGAGTTGGTACGAGCAGTACTTC.